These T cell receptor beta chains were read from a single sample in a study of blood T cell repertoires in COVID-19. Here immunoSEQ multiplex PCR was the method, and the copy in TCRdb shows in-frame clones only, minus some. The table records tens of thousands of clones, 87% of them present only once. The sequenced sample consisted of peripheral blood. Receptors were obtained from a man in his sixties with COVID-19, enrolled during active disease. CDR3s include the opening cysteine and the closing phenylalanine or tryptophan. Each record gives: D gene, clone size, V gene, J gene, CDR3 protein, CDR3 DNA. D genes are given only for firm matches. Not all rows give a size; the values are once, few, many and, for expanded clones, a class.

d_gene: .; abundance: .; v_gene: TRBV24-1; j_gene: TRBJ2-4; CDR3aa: CATYVGAPEAKNIQYF; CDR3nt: TGTGCCACCTATGTGGGGGCCCCGGAGGCCAAAAACATTCAGTACTTC
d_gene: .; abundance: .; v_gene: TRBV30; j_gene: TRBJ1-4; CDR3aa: CAQMRSSGEKLFF; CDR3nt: TGTGCCCAGATGCGATCTTCGGGGGAAAAACTGTTTTTT
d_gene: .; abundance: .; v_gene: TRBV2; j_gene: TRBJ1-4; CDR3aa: CASSDSLGAKLFF; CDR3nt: TGTGCCAGCAGTGATTCCCTGGGCGCAAAACTGTTTTTT
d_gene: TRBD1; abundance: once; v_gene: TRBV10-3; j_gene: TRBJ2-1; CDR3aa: CAIREGQANEQFF; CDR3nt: TGTGCCATCAGGGAGGGACAGGCAAATGAGCAGTTCTTC
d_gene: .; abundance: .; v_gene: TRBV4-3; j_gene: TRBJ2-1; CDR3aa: CASSQEGTGVGYNEQFF; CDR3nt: TGCGCCAGCAGCCAAGAGGGAACGGGAGTGGGGTACAATGAGCAGTTCTTC
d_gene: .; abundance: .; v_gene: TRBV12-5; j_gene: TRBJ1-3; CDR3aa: CASGQGSGNTIYF; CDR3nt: TGTGCTAGTGGTCAGGGATCTGGAAACACCATATATTTT
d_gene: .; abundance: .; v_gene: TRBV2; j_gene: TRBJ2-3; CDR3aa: CASGGRTRTDTQYF; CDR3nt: TGTGCCAGTGGCGGCAGGACTCGCACAGATACGCAGTATTTT
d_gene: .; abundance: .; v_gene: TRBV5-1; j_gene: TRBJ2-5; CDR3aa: CASSLQETQYF; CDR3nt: TGCGCCAGCAGCCTGCAAGAGACCCAGTACTTC
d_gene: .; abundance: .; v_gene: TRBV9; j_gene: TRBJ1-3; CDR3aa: CASSVAGGTGNTIYF; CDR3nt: TGTGCCAGCAGCGTCGCTGGGGGGACTGGAAACACCATATATTTT
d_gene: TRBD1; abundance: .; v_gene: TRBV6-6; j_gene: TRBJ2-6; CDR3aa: CASSTTGFSGANVLTF; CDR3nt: TGTGCCAGCAGTACGACAGGGTTCTCTGGGGCCAACGTCCTGACTTTC
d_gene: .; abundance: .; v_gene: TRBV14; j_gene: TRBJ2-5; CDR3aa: CASSQVGQVKETQYF; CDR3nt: TGTGCCAGCAGCCAAGTGGGCCAGGTAAAGGAGACCCAGTACTTC
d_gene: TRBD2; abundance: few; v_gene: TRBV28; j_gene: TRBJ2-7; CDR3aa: CATDPSTSGRYEQYF; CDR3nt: TGTGCCACCGATCCATCGACTAGCGGAAGGTACGAGCAGTACTTC
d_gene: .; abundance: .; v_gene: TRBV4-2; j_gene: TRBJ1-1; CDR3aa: CASSSGSTSFNTEAFF; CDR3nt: TGTGCCAGCAGCTCCGGGTCAACGTCCTTTAACACTGAAGCTTTCTTT
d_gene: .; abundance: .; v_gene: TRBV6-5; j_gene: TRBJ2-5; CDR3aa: CASSYSWSEETQYF; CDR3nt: TGTGCCAGCAGTTACTCGTGGTCAGAAGAGACCCAGTACTTC
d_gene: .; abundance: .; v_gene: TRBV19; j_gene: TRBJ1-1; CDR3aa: CASSPLRNTEAFF; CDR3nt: TGTGCCAGTAGCCCACTTCGGAACACTGAAGCTTTCTTT
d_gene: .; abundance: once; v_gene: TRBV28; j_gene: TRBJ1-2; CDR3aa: CASSLGGHQQYFYGYTF; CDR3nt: TGTGCCAGCAGTTTAGGGGGACACCAACAATACTTCTATGGCTACACCTTC
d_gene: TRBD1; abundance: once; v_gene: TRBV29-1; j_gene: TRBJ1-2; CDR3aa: CSVETGGFRGYTF; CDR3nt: TGCAGCGTTGAAACAGGGGGCTTTCGGGGCTACACCTTC
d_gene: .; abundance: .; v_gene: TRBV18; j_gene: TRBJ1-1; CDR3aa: CASSAGQLPEAFF; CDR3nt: TGTGCCAGCTCAGCAGGGCAGCTGCCTGAAGCTTTCTTT
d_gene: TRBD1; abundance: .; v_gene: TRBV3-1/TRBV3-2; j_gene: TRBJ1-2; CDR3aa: CASSHRTGSINYGYTF; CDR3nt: TGTGCCAGCAGCCATAGGACAGGGTCGATCAACTATGGCTACACCTTC
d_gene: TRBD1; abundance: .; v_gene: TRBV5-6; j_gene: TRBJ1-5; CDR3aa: CASSLQGVQPQHF; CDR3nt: TGTGCCAGCAGCTTACAGGGGGTGCAGCCCCAGCATTTT
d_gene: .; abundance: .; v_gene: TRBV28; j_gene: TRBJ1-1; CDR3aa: CASTDTNTEAFF; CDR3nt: TGTGCCAGCACGGACACGAACACTGAAGCTTTCTTT
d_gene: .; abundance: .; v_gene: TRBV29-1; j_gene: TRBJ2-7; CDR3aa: CSVEQGRGTYEQYF; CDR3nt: TGCAGCGTTGAACAGGGGAGAGGGACCTACGAGCAGTACTTC
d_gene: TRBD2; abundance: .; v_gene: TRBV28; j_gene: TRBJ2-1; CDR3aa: CASGGLAASSYNEQFF; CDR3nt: TGTGCCAGCGGGGGACTAGCGGCAAGCTCCTACAATGAGCAGTTCTTC
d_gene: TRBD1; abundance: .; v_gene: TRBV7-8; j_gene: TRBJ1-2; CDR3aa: CASSLGNRGSGYGYTF; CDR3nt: TGTGCCAGCAGCTTAGGAAACAGGGGGAGCGGCTATGGCTACACCTTC
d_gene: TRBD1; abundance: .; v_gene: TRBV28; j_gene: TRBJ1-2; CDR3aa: CASSLSLDRGAYGYTF; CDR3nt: TGTGCCAGCAGTTTATCTTTGGACAGGGGAGCCTATGGCTACACCTTC
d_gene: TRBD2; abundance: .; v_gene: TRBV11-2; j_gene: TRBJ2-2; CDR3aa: CASSFRTRRPTGELFF; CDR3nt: TGTGCCAGCAGCTTCCGGACTAGAAGACCCACCGGGGAGCTGTTTTTT
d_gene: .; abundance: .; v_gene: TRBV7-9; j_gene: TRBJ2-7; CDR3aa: CASSPPQGTYEQYF; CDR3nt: TGTGCCAGCAGCCCGCCCCAGGGCACCTACGAGCAGTACTTC
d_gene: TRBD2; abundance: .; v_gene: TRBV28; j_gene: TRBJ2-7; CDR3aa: CASSSRDYTYEQYF; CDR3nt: TGTGCCAGCAGTTCACGGGACTACACCTACGAGCAGTACTTC
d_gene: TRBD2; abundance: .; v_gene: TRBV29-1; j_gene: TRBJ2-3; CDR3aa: CSVLSGAWVDTQYF; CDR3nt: TGCAGCGTTCTTAGCGGGGCATGGGTAGATACGCAGTATTTT
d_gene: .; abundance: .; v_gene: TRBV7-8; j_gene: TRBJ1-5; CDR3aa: CASSPREEYSNQPQHF; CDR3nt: TGTGCCAGCAGCCCTCGAGAGGAGTATAGCAATCAGCCCCAGCATTTT
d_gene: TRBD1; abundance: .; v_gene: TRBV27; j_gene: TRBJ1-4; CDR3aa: CASSSTTGINEKLFF; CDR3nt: TGTGCCAGCAGTTCAACGACAGGGATTAATGAAAAACTGTTTTTT
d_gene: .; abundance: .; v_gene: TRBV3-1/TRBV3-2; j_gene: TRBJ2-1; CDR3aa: CASSSIPGNEQFF; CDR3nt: TGTGCCAGCAGTTCGATCCCGGGCAATGAGCAGTTCTTC
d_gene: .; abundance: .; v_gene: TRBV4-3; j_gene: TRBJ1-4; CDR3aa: CASSQDGGSLLFF; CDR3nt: TGCGCCAGCAGCCAAGATGGGGGGTCCTTGCTGTTTTTT
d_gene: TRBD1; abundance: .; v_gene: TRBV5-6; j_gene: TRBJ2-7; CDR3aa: CASSTQGATYEQYF; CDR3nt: TGTGCCAGCAGCACACAGGGGGCCACCTACGAGCAGTACTTC
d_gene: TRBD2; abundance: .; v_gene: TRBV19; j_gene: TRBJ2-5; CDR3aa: CASSINGAAGLPETQYF; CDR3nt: TGTGCCAGTAGTATCAATGGCGCAGCGGGGCTCCCGGAGACCCAGTACTTC
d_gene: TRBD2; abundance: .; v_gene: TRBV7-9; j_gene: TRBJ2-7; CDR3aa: CASSSRGSGAPYEQYF; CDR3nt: TGTGCCAGCAGCTCACGGGGTAGCGGGGCCCCCTACGAGCAGTACTTC
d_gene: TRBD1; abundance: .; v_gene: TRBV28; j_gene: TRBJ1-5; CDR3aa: CASSLDRGYQPQHF; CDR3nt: TGTGCCAGCAGTTTAGACAGGGGGTATCAGCCCCAGCATTTT
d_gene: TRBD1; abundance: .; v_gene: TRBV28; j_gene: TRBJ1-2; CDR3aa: CASSIPLGQGGGYTF; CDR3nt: TGTGCCAGCAGTATTCCCCTGGGACAGGGTGGAGGCTACACCTTC
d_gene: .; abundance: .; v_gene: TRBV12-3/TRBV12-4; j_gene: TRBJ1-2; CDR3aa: CASSIQEYGYTF; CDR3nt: TGTGCCAGCAGTATACAAGAATATGGCTACACCTTC
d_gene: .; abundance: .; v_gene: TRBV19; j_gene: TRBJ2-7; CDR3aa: CASSMASSYEQYF; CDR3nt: TGTGCCAGTAGTATGGCCAGCTCCTACGAGCAGTACTTC
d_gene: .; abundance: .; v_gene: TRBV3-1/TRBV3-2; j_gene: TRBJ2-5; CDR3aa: CASSQEGPQTQYF; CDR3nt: TGTGCCAGCAGCCAAGAGGGGCCTCAGACCCAGTACTTC
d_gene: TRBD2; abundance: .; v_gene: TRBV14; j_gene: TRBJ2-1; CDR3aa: CASSQDGGVARLEQFF; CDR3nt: TGTGCCAGCAGCCAAGATGGGGGGGTAGCTCGCCTCGAGCAGTTCTTC
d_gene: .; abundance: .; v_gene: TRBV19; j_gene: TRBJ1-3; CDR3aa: CASSIRGTVSGNTIYF; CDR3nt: TGTGCCAGTAGTATTCGGGGAACAGTCTCTGGAAACACCATATATTTT
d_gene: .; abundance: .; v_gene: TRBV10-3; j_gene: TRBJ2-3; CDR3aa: CAISDTASTDTQYF; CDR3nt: TGTGCCATCAGTGATACAGCTAGCACAGATACGCAGTATTTT
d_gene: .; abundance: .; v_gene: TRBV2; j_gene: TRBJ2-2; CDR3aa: CASTRGRNTGANTGELFF; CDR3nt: TGTGCCAGCACCCGAGGGAGGAATACAGGAGCGAACACCGGGGAGCTGTTTTTT
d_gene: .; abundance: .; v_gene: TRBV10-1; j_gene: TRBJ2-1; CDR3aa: CASSDGRGSYNEQFF; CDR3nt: TGCGCCAGCAGTGATGGTCGGGGCTCCTACAATGAGCAGTTCTTC
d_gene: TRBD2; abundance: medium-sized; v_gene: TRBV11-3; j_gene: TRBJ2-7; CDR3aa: CASSLGVTSGSYEQYF; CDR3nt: TGTGCCAGCAGCTTAGGGGTTACTAGCGGTTCCTACGAGCAGTACTTC
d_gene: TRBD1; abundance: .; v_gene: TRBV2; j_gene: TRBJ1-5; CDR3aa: CASSTTGGKNQPQHF; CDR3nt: TGTGCCAGCAGTACCACAGGGGGCAAGAATCAGCCCCAGCATTTT